The rows below give T cell receptor beta chains drawn from one sample of a study of cytomegalovirus exposure and HLA in healthy donors. Some clones are missing from TCRdb's copy, which holds only in-frame ones; the method was immunoSEQ multiplex PCR. The top ten hold about 14% of the sample, which has some 190,000 clones, 70% to 80% seen once. Sequencing was done on a sample of PBMCs. The source is a woman under 40 in good health and CMV-seropositive. Both conserved end residues are part of each CDR3. The order of the fields is V gene, J gene, clone size, D gene, CDR3 protein, CDR3 DNA. D genes are given only for firm matches. Only part of the rows carry a size: once, few, many, or a class if the clone is expanded.

>TRBV7-6|TRBJ2-7|few|TRBD1
CASSLGQGSSYEQYF
TGTGCCAGCAGCTTAGGACAGGGCAGCTCCTACGAGCAGTACTTC
>TRBV27|TRBJ2-5|few|NA
CASSPRTRGETQYF
TGTGCCAGCAGTCCGCGGACCCGGGGTGAGACCCAGTACTTC
>TRBV10-3|TRBJ2-2|once|NA
CAINVGGTGELFF
TGTGCCATCAACGTCGGGGGTACCGGGGAGCTGTTTTTT
>TRBV5-6|TRBJ1-2|NA|NA
CASSLLSQRIENGYTF
TGTGCCAGCAGCTTGTTGTCTCAGCGTATTGAGAATGGCTACACCTTC
>TRBV5-4|TRBJ2-2|NA|TRBD2
CANQRGNTGELFF
TGTGCCAACCAGCGGGGTAACACCGGGGAGCTGTTTTTT
>TRBV4-3|TRBJ1-2|NA|NA
CASSPLGVNYGYTF
TGCGCCAGCAGCCCCCTAGGAGTCAACTATGGCTACACCTTC
>TRBV7-9|TRBJ2-1|once|TRBD2
CASSFATSGTNEQFF
TGTGCCAGCAGCTTCGCGACTAGCGGGACCAATGAGCAGTTCTTC
>TRBV9|TRBJ1-4|NA|NA
CASSVDFREKLFF
TGTGCCAGCAGCGTAGATTTTCGTGAAAAACTGTTTTTT
>TRBV5-4|TRBJ1-1|NA|NA
CASSLAVGANTEAFF
TGTGCCAGCAGCTTGGCCGTGGGGGCGAACACTGAAGCTTTCTTT
>TRBV27|TRBJ1-6|few|TRBD1
CASRSGQDNSPLHF
TGTGCCAGCAGATCGGGACAGGACAATTCACCCCTCCACTTT
>TRBV6-5|TRBJ2-2|NA|TRBD1
CASSFGDRNTGELFF
TGTGCCAGCAGTTTCGGGGACAGGAACACCGGGGAGCTGTTTTTT
>TRBV5-4|TRBJ2-2|NA|TRBD2
CASSIAGARAGELFF
TGTGCCAGCAGCATAGCGGGAGCAAGGGCCGGGGAGCTGTTTTTT
>TRBV6-5|TRBJ2-3|NA|TRBD2
CATTTSGRTDTQYF
TGTGCCACGACGACTAGCGGACGCACAGATACGCAGTATTTT
>TRBV11-3|TRBJ2-7|NA|NA
CASSLGRDSTYEQYF
TGTGCCAGCAGCTTAGGGCGGGACAGCACCTACGAGCAGTACTTC
>TRBV29-1|TRBJ2-1|NA|TRBD2
CSVRASGSGEQFF
TGCAGCGTACGGGCTAGCGGGAGCGGTGAGCAGTTCTTC
>TRBV29-1|TRBJ2-1|NA|NA
CSVDTGYNEQFF
TGCAGCGTTGATACAGGTTACAATGAGCAGTTCTTC
>TRBV6-1|TRBJ2-2|NA|NA
CASKASWLLGELFF
TGTGCCAGCAAGGCTAGTTGGCTTCTCGGGGAGCTGTTTTTT
>TRBV9|TRBJ2-5|NA|TRBD2
CASSVERLAGQEAQYF
TGTGCCAGCAGCGTAGAGAGACTAGCGGGACAAGAGGCCCAGTACTTC
>TRBV9|TRBJ2-7|NA|NA
CASSPGRGQGFEQYF
TGTGCCAGCAGCCCAGGGCGGGGCCAGGGATTCGAGCAGTACTTC
>TRBV7-9|TRBJ2-3|NA|NA
CASSTGADTQYF
TGTGCCAGCAGCACCGGAGCAGATACGCAGTATTTT
>TRBV7-6|TRBJ2-2|NA|TRBD2
CASSRFPGTSGGDSGELFF
TGTGCCAGCAGTCGCTTCCCGGGGACTAGCGGGGGGGATAGCGGGGAGCTGTTTTTT
>TRBV11-2|TRBJ2-1|NA|TRBD2
CASSLEPSLLAGGNNEQFF
TGTGCCAGCAGCTTAGAGCCCTCTTTGTTAGCGGGGGGGAACAATGAGCAGTTCTTC
>TRBV5-1|TRBJ2-5|NA|TRBD2
CASSIRVAGGVETQYF
TGCGCCAGCAGCATAAGGGTAGCGGGGGGCGTGGAGACCCAGTACTTC
>TRBV9|TRBJ2-3|NA|NA
CASSVVGGDTDTQYF
TGTGCCAGCAGCGTAGTTGGCGGGGACACAGATACGCAGTATTTT
>TRBV19|TRBJ2-7|NA|TRBD1
CASSLGQGDEQYF
TGTGCCAGTAGCCTAGGACAGGGGGACGAGCAGTACTTC
>TRBV7-7|TRBJ2-5|once|NA
CASSFSTGQETQYF
TGTGCTAGCAGCTTCTCTACAGGCCAAGAGACCCAGTACTTC
>TRBV6-5|TRBJ1-2|NA|TRBD1
CASSSTGDYGYTF
TGTGCCAGCAGTTCGACAGGGGACTATGGCTACACCTTC
>TRBV10-3|TRBJ2-3|NA|TRBD2
CASLSSGGLRDTQYF
TGTGCCAGCCTGTCTAGCGGGGGATTGAGAGATACGCAGTATTTT
>TRBV7-8|TRBJ2-3|NA|TRBD2
CASSTSGARTDTQYF
TGTGCCAGCAGCACCAGCGGGGCCCGCACAGATACGCAGTATTTT
>TRBV30|TRBJ1-1|NA|TRBD1
CAWSDTGGRAFF
TGTGCCTGGAGTGATACAGGGGGCCGAGCTTTCTTT
>TRBV4-1|TRBJ2-3|NA|NA
CASSPRAYDRQGTDTQYF
TGCGCCAGCAGTCCGAGGGCTTATGACAGGCAAGGCACAGATACGCAGTATTTT
>TRBV4-1|TRBJ2-2|NA|TRBD2
CASSHEPAGLAGGTGELFF
TGCGCCAGCAGCCACGAGCCCGCGGGACTAGCGGGGGGAACCGGGGAGCTGTTTTTT
>TRBV7-2|TRBJ1-1|NA|NA
CASSFGDTEAFF
TGTGCCAGCAGCTTCGGAGACACTGAAGCTTTCTTT
>TRBV5-1|TRBJ2-1|NA|TRBD2
CASRLRSGGGGNEQFF
TGCGCCAGCAGGCTCCGTAGCGGGGGAGGAGGGAATGAGCAGTTCTTC
>TRBV28|TRBJ1-5|few|TRBD1
CASSFLQGANQPQHF
TGTGCCAGCAGTTTCTTACAGGGGGCAAATCAGCCCCAGCATTTT
>TRBV5-4|TRBJ2-5|NA|NA
CASSPQGQGKETQYF
TGTGCCAGCAGCCCCCAGGGGCAGGGGAAAGAGACCCAGTACTTC
>TRBV6-4|TRBJ2-4|NA|NA
CASSVLRNIQYF
TGTGCCAGCAGTGTATTGCGAAACATTCAGTACTTC
>TRBV28|TRBJ2-7|NA|NA
CASRRGISYEQYF
TGTGCCAGCAGGAGGGGGATCTCCTACGAGCAGTACTTC
>TRBV18|TRBJ2-1|NA|TRBD2
CASSPLAGGPQSEQFF
TGTGCCAGCTCACCCTTAGCGGGAGGCCCACAATCGGAGCAGTTCTTC
>TRBV5-1|TRBJ2-3|few|NA
CASSSSSTGTDTQYF
TGCGCCAGCAGCTCTTCCTCCACCGGGACAGATACGCAGTATTTT
>TRBV30|TRBJ2-2|NA|NA
CAWRPPPFGGRTGELFF
TGTGCCTGGAGACCTCCTCCATTCGGGGGGCGCACCGGGGAGCTGTTTTTT
>TRBV4-2|TRBJ2-3|few|TRBD2
CASSKRLAGTDTQYF
TGTGCCAGCAGCAAACGACTAGCGGGGACAGATACGCAGTATTTT
>TRBV4-1|TRBJ2-1|NA|NA
CASSQGPGLANEQFF
TGCGCCAGCAGCCAAGGCCCCGGACTCGCCAATGAGCAGTTCTTC
>TRBV28|TRBJ1-6|NA|TRBD1
CASSSGTGLAPLHF
TGTGCCAGCAGTTCCGGGACAGGGTTGGCACCCCTCCACTTT
>TRBV18|TRBJ2-7|NA|TRBD1
CASSPRTGISYEQYF
TGTGCCAGCTCACCCCGGACAGGGATCTCCTACGAGCAGTACTTC
>TRBV28|TRBJ2-1|NA|TRBD2
CATGGGGNNEQFF
TGTGCCACCGGGGGGGGAGGCAACAATGAGCAGTTCTTC
>TRBV27|TRBJ2-7|NA|NA
CASSPPPGGQEQYF
TGTGCCAGCAGCCCTCCCCCCGGTGGGCAAGAGCAGTACTTC
>TRBV11-2|TRBJ2-7|NA|NA
CASSGPGRGYEQYF
TGTGCCAGCAGCGGACCCGGAAGGGGATACGAGCAGTACTTC
>TRBV5-6|TRBJ2-2|NA|NA
CASSRDPTLGNTGELFF
TGTGCCAGCAGCCGCGACCCGACTCTCGGAAACACCGGGGAGCTGTTTTTT
>TRBV4-1|TRBJ2-3|NA|TRBD2
CASKYSGNSDTQYF
TGCGCCAGCAAATATAGCGGGAACTCAGATACGCAGTATTTT
>TRBV5-4|TRBJ1-2|few|NA
CASSTQGLGRDGYTF
TGTGCCAGCTCTACCCAGGGGCTAGGGAGGGATGGCTACACCTTC